Presented here are 5 T cell receptor beta chains from one specimen sequenced in a study of Graves' ophthalmopathy and Graves' hyperthyroidism (dated by TCRdb to the late 2010s). Sequencing was performed on an Illumina HiSeq 2000. TCR beta CDR3 regions were amplified from RNA transcripts for repertoire sequencing. A first-round RT-PCR used HTBI primers with the Qiagen OneStep RT-PCR kit, followed by a second-round multiplex PCR, size selection and purification. Using fastp trimming at Q25 and MiXCR clonotype assembly, TCRdb reanalyzed the public sequencing data and kept in-frame beta chains. Under each unique CDR3 protein, matching rows form one entry showing the most common genes and DNA. For this sample there are some 750,000 distinct CDR3 sequences; 35% to 50% appear just once. Together, the top ten hold 35% to 55% of the sample. Material for sequencing was peripheral blood. Receptor source: an adult man with Graves' ophthalmopathy.

This clonotype was recorded a few times. The V call is TRBV6-1, the J call TRBJ1-1; D unresolved. The CDR3 extends over 16 amino acids. The V end lost 2 bases, the J end lost 3 bases, and 16 bases lay between the germline ends. The germline V gene has CDR1 MNHNS and CDR2 SASEGT. CDR3 DNA: TGTGCCAGCAGTGAAATTGCGGGGAAAGGTGACACTGAAGCTTTCTTT. The encoded protein is CASSEIAGKGDTEAFF.

The rearrangement joins TRBV10-3 to TRBJ1-1, with D uncertain. There are 16 residues in the CDR3. The V end lost 5 bases, the J end lost 4 bases, and 20 bases lay between the germline ends. The germline CDR1 and CDR2 sequences are ENHRY and SYGVKD. The CDR3 region has the DNA TGTGCCATCAGTTACTCGAGAATCGGTCGTGCCACTGAAGCTTTCTTT. Amino acid sequence: CAISYSRIGRATEAFF.

This rearrangement joins TRBV10-3 to TRBJ2-7; D is perhaps TRBD2 (6 bases). The tail of the sequence fits TRBJ2-1 better, so the J call may be wrong. The CDR3 has 14 residues. Germline V lookup: CDR1 ENHRY, CDR2 SYGVKD. The CDR3 loop reads CAIRSGRGMDEQFF. CDR3 DNA: TGTGCCATCAGATCGGGACGGGGGATGGATGAGCAGTTCTTC.

Comments on this clonotype: Here the CDR3 omits its conserved ending phenylalanine or tryptophan, so a read error is the likely source. J is TRBJ2-7 and V is TRBV25-1; D is unclear. CDR1 is MGHDK, CDR2 SYGVNS, per germline. The CDR3 has 12 residues. V gave up 10 bases and J gave up 0 bases, with 10 bases separating them. CDR3 in amino acids: CATVTNSYEQYY. The CDR3 nucleotides are TGTGCCACCGTGACAAACTCCTACGAGCAGTACTAC.

Points on this clonotype: A much larger clone differs from this one at a single base, so this may be a read error. The chain is built from TRBV7-9 and TRBJ1-2, with D possibly being TRBD1 (5 bases). CDR1 and CDR2 (germline): SEHNR, FQNEAQ (reference sequence). The CDR3 spans 13 residues. The ends were cut back, 5 bases at V and 4 bases at J, with 11 bases in the middle. CDR3 coding DNA: TGTGCCAGCAGCGGGGCGATCGGCTATGGCTACACCTTC. It yields the protein CASSGAIGYGYTF.